Shown below are 4 T cell receptor beta chains from a single sample sequenced in a study of blood T cell repertoires in COVID-19. Only in-frame clones appear in the TCRdb table, and some are missing; sequencing was by immunoSEQ multiplex PCR. There are under 350,000 clones in the sample; about 89% occur only once, and approximately 4.2% lies in the top ten. What was sequenced was peripheral blood. Receptor source: a man aged 40-49 years with acute or convalescent COVID-19.

V is TRBV2 and J is TRBJ1-2, with D unclear. Germline CDR1 and CDR2: SNHLY and FYNNEI. CDR3 size: 13 residues. Trimming pared 6 bases from V and 5 bases from J, leaving 13 bases between. The DNA of the CDR3 is TGTGCCAGCAGACTCGTAGATACTTATGGCTACACCTTC. Protein: CASRLVDTYGYTF.

The chain uses TRBV5-6 and TRBJ2-2, with D uncertain. There are 14 residues in the CDR3. Trimming left V 0 bases short and J 3 bases short, with 6 bases between. Germline V gene data show CDR1 as SGHDT and CDR2 as YYEEEE. The CDR3 DNA reads TGTGCCAGCAGCTTGGACAGAGACACCGGGGAGCTGTTTTTT. The encoded protein is CASSLDRDTGELFF.

This rearrangement joins TRBV10-3 to TRBJ1-2; D gene uncertain. This CDR3 is 14 amino acids long. Germline CDR1 is ENHRY and CDR2 is SYGVKD. V shed 0 bases and J shed 3 bases, with 8 bases lying between them. For the CDR3, the DNA is TGTGCCATCAGTGAGTCACAGTCGCACTATGGCTACACCTTC. Translation: CAISESQSHYGYTF.

The table lists this clone with a few counts. This rearrangement joins TRBV5-1 to TRBJ2-2; D is perhaps TRBD1 (5 bases). This CDR3 region has 15 residues. Per the germline V gene, CDR1 is SGHRS and CDR2 is YFSETQ. V was trimmed by 3 bases and J by 1 base, leaving 10 bases between them. CDR3 protein: CASSWVTVNTGELFF. For the CDR3, the DNA is TGCGCCAGCAGCTGGGTGACAGTGAACACCGGGGAGCTGTTTTTT.